This record looks at one TCR beta chain sequence and its context. This specimen comes from a study of blood T cell repertoires in COVID-19. Germline V gene data show CDR1 as ENHRY and CDR2 as SYGVKD. With 0 bases clipped from V and 9 bases from J, the junction kept 10 bases outside the gene matches. This CDR3 region has 16 residues. Sequencing used immunoSEQ multiplex PCR; TCRdb keeps in-frame clones, though not all of them. The table includes around 46,000 clones, around 79% detected once. Source material: peripheral blood. This receptor was taken from a human donor with active or convalescent COVID-19. The donor label of this sample is uncertain. This chain uses TRBV10-3 with TRBJ2-1; the match to TRBD2 covers 8 bases. The CDR3 DNA is TGTGCCATCAGTGAGTCCCTAGGAGCGGGAGTGAGTGAGCAGTTCTTC. This gives the protein CAISESLGAGVSEQFF.